The sequence of this T cell receptor beta chain was determined in a study of blood T cell repertoires in COVID-19. As for the study in general: T cells, B-cell-depleted T cells, or PBMCs provided the cDNA or gDNA that served as material.

Original analysis: Nucleated cell counts were estimated from reference gene primer amplification. The table came from immunoSEQ multiplex PCR; TCRdb's copy has only in-frame clones and leaves some out. That table gives V, J and clone size, and the DNA gave D and trimming. Of a few hundred thousand clones listed, roughly 82% are singletons. The sample holds a few counts of this clone. Trimming removed 3 bases at V and 2 bases at J, with 13 bases between. This CDR3 comprises 15 residues. Germline CDR1 reads MRHNA; CDR2 reads SNTAGT. J is TRBJ1-2 and V is TRBV6-4; D perhaps matches TRBD1 (5 bases). Sequenced material: peripheral blood. The source is a man at least 80 years old with acute or convalescent COVID-19. CDR3 amino acids: CASSDSGRANYGYTF. CDR3 sequence (DNA): TGTGCCAGCAGTGATTCCGGCAGGGCAAACTATGGCTACACCTTC.